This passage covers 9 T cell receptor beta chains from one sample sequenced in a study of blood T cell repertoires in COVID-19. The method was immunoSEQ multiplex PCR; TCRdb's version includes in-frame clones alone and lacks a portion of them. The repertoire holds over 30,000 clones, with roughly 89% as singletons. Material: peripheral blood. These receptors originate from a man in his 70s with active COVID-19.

The CDR3 region is CASSHPLTGGLSPLHF. CDR3 bases: TGTGCCAGCAGCCATCCACTTACAGGGGGCCTTTCACCCCTCCACTTT. This chain links TRBV27 with TRBJ1-6, with 9 bases that match TRBD1. V was clipped by 6 bases and J by 9 bases; unmatched bases: 12. This CDR3 is 16 amino acids long. CDR1 is MNHEY and CDR2 is SMNVEV in the germline V gene (reference sequence).

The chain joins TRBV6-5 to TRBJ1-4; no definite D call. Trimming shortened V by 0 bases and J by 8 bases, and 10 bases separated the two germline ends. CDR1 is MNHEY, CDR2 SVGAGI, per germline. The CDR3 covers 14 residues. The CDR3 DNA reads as TGTGCCAGCAGTTACTCGAGTGTGAGAGAAAAACTGTTTTTT. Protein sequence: CASSYSSVREKLFF.

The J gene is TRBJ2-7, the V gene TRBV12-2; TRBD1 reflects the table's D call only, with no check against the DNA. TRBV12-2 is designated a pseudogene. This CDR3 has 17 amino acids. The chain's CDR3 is CASRFNGGPGQGGEQYF. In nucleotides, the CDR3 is TGTGCAAGTCGCTTTAACGGTGGGCCGGGACAGGGCGGCGAGCAGTACTTC.

The CDR3 DNA reads as TGTGCCAGCAGCCAGACAGGGGGCGGTTACGAGCAGTACTTC. It translates to CASSQTGGGYEQYF. The chain combines TRBV7-2 with TRBJ2-7, with 10 positions matching TRBD1. Germline V lookup: CDR1 SGHTA, CDR2 FQGNSA. V lost 5 bases to trimming and J lost 4 bases; unmatched junction nucleotides: 5. The length of the CDR3 is 14 residues.

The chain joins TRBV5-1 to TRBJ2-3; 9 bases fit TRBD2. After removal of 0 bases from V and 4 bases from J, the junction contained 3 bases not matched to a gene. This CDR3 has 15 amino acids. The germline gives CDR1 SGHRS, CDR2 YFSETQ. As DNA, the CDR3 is TGCGCCAGCAGCTTGGGTAGCGGGAGCCCAGATACGCAGTATTTT. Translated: CASSLGSGSPDTQYF.

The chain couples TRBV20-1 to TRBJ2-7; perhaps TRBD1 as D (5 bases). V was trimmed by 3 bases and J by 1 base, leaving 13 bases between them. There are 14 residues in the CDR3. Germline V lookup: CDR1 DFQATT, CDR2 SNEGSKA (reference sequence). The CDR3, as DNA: TGCAGTGCTAGTCAACAGGTCGGGTCCTACGAGCAGTACTTC. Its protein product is CSASQQVGSYEQYF.

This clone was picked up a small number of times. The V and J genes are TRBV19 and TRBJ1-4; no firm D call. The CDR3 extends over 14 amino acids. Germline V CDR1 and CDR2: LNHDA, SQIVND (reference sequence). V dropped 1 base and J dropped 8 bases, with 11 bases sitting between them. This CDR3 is CASSIGGSAEKLFF. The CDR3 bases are TGTGCCAGTAGTATAGGAGGGTCAGCGGAAAAACTGTTTTTT.

The CDR3 nucleotides read TGTGCCAGCAGCTTGTGGGGGGGGGCTTATGGCTACACCTTC. Translated: CASSLWGGAYGYTF. This sequence joins TRBV5-4 and TRBJ1-2, with a possible D match to TRBD1 (6 bases). There are 14 residues in the CDR3. Germline V gene lookup returns CDR1 SGHNT and CDR2 YYREEE (reference sequence). Trimming left V 1 base short and J 5 bases short, with 12 bases between.

In nucleotides, the CDR3 is TGTGCCAGCAGTGAAAAAAAACAGGGGGGGAACACTGAAGCTTTCTTT. Its protein is CASSEKKQGGNTEAFF. The chain combines TRBV25-1 with TRBJ1-1; 8 bases line up with TRBD1. Germline-derived CDR1 and CDR2 are MGHDK and SYGVNS. V lost 2 bases and J lost 1; bases outside the gene matches: 6. The CDR3 spans 16 residues. Filled out from reference TRBV25-1 and TRBJ1-1, the complete variable domain reads EADIYQTPRYLVIGTGKKITLECSQTMGHDKMYWYQQDPGMELHLIHYSYGVNSTEKGDLSSESTVSRIRTEHFPLTLESARPSHTSQYLCASSEKKQGGNTEAFFGQGTRLTVV.